The 25 T cell receptor beta chains below come from one sample, sequenced in a study of cytomegalovirus exposure and HLA in healthy donors. The PCR ran on 60 Vbeta and 13 Jbeta primers. The table came from immunoSEQ multiplex PCR; TCRdb's copy has only in-frame clones and leaves some out. The sample yields around 150,000 clones, approximately 70% seen once. Material: PBMCs. These receptors came from a human donor in good health.

The chain recombines TRBV27 with TRBJ2-5; D ambiguous. Germline values: CDR1 MNHEY, CDR2 SMNVEV (reference sequence). Trimming took off 2 bases at V and 7 bases at J, with 11 bases between the two ends. The CDR3 runs 13 residues. For the CDR3, the DNA is TGTGCCAGCAGTTTAGCCGTGGCAGGGACCCAGTACTTC. Protein: CASSLAVAGTQYF.

V and J are TRBV5-6 and TRBJ1-6; 9 bases fit TRBD1. V lost 3 bases and J lost 5; bases outside the gene matches: 3. Germline values: CDR1 SGHDT, CDR2 YYEEEE. The CDR3 is made up of 15 amino acids. The DNA of the CDR3 is TGTGCCAGCAGCTACGGGACAGGGAATAATTCACCCCTCCACTTT. Translation: CASSYGTGNNSPLHF.

This rearrangement joins TRBV18 to TRBJ1-3, with 11 bases lining up with TRBD1. The V segment lost 4 bases and the J segment 4 bases; nucleotides outside the gene matches: 6. Germline V gene lookup returns CDR1 KGHSH and CDR2 LQKENI. The CDR3 covers 16 residues. The CDR3 sequence is CASSHGTGGLGNTIYF. The CDR3 coding sequence is TGTGCCAGCTCACACGGGACAGGGGGTCTCGGAAACACCATATATTTT.

This clone was detected once. CDR3 nucleotides: TGTGCCTGGAGTGTGCGACGTAGGGGACTAGCGGGAAATGAGCAGTTCTTC. Translated: CAWSVRRRGLAGNEQFF. The J gene is TRBJ2-1, the V gene TRBV30; 13 bases align to TRBD2. After removal of 0 bases from V and 7 bases from J, the junction contained 9 bases not matched to a gene. CDR1 GTSNPN and CDR2 SVGIG come from the germline V gene (reference sequence). The CDR3 consists of 17 residues.

The CDR3 loop reads CASSLQYGGTYEQYF. DNA for the CDR3: TGTGCCAGCAGTTTACAGTACGGCGGCACCTACGAGCAGTACTTC. This chain joins TRBV27 and TRBJ2-7; D is ambiguous. Germline CDR1 reads MNHEY; CDR2 reads SMNVEV (reference sequence). V was shortened by 2 bases and J by 2 bases, with 13 bases between the two germline ends. This CDR3 spans 15 amino acids.

This chain uses TRBV10-3 with TRBJ1-2; 7 bases map to TRBD1. The V and J ends lost 5 bases and 6 bases, in that order; junction bases with no gene match: 6. Germline V CDR1 and CDR2: ENHRY, SYGVKD. This CDR3 contains 13 residues. Here the CDR3 DNA reads TGTGCCATCAGTCCTACAGGGGCGCATGGCTACACCTTC. As protein: CAISPTGAHGYTF.

The CDR3 coding sequence is TGTGCCAGCAGAGGACTAGCGGGGATAAATGAGCAGTTCTTC. Translated, it gives CASRGLAGINEQFF. The rearrangement joins TRBV2 to TRBJ2-1, with 12 bases identical to TRBD2. The CDR3 is made up of 14 amino acids. Germline trimming cut 6 bases from V and 7 bases from J; bases unmatched to any gene: 4. The germline V gene encodes CDR1 SNHLY and CDR2 FYNNEI.

The sample holds a few counts of this clone. This chain connects TRBV7-9 to TRBJ2-2; D ambiguous. CDR3 size: 14 residues. Looked up from germline, CDR1 is SEHNR and CDR2 is FQNEAQ (reference sequence). The V gene lost 10 bases and the J gene lost 1 base, with 13 bases spanning the gap. As DNA, the CDR3 is TGTGCCACCCTGGGTAGGAGGAACACCGGGGAGCTGTTTTTT. Translating gives CATLGRRNTGELFF.

This chain links TRBV7-6 with TRBJ1-1; D is uncertain. The CDR3 runs 14 residues. Germline V gene lookup returns CDR1 SGHVS and CDR2 FNYEAQ. Trimming removed 1 base from V and 0 bases from J, with 6 bases in between. This chain's CDR3 is CASSLGDMNTEAFF. The DNA for the CDR3 is TGTGCCAGCAGCTTAGGCGATATGAACACTGAAGCTTTCTTT.

This clone was recorded once. In DNA, the CDR3 is TGCAGTGCTAAGGCTAGCGGGAGTGTGTTTTTT. This encodes CSAKASGSVFF. V usage is TRBV20-1 and J usage is TRBJ2-2; 10 bases fit TRBD2. V shed 4 bases and J 15 bases; nucleotides not matched to a gene: 5. This CDR3 is built from 11 residues. The germline CDR1 and CDR2 sequences are DFQATT and SNEGSKA (reference sequence).

This clone has a single count. The chain couples TRBV5-1 to TRBJ1-5; 9 bases fit TRBD1. The CDR3 consists of 15 residues. CDR1 and CDR2 from the germline V gene are SGHRS and YFSETQ. V was clipped by 4 bases and J by 5 bases; unmatched bases: 7. The CDR3 coding sequence is TGCGCCAGCAGCCGGGGGACAGGGTATGATCAGCCCCAGCATTTT. Residues: CASSRGTGYDQPQHF.

This clone was picked up a small number of times. The rearrangement joins TRBV5-4 to TRBJ2-7; maybe TRBD2 (6 bases). The CDR3 is 14 amino acids. The germline gives CDR1 SGHNT, CDR2 YYREEE (reference sequence). Trimming pared 3 bases from V and 4 bases from J, leaving 14 bases between. The CDR3 nucleotides read TGTGCCAGCAGCTCTCGGGGAGGAGTTTACGAGCAGTACTTC. Translated, it gives CASSSRGGVYEQYF.

In its sample, this clone was seen a few times. The chain recombines TRBV19 with TRBJ2-1, with D perhaps matching TRBD2 (6 bases). V lost 3 bases, J lost 5 bases, and 11 bases lay in between. CDR1 is LNHDA and CDR2 is SQIVND in the germline V gene (reference sequence). There are 14 residues in the CDR3. CDR3 protein: CASSMVRGDNEQFF. The CDR3 bases are TGTGCCAGTAGTATGGTGCGGGGAGACAATGAGCAGTTCTTC.

Remarks on this clone: The same CDR3 arises from other DNA sequences in this sample as well. This chain connects TRBV29-1 to TRBJ2-2, with TRBD2 as a possible D gene (5 bases). The V gene lost 7 bases and the J gene lost 4 bases, with 10 bases spanning the gap. Per the germline V gene, CDR1 is SQVTM and CDR2 is ANQGSEA. This CDR3 is 12 amino acids long. CDR3 protein: CSAEGLTGELFF. DNA of the CDR3: TGCAGCGCCGAGGGCCTCACCGGGGAGCTGTTTTTT.

This chain connects TRBV11-2 to TRBJ1-1; unclear D gene. The germline V and J ends were trimmed by 5 bases and 1 base, with 8 bases remaining between them. The CDR3 extends over 13 amino acids. The germline gives CDR1 SGHAT, CDR2 FQNNGV. For the CDR3, the DNA is TGTGCCAGCAGCGGCCGGGGGAACACTGAAGCTTTCTTT. It codes for CASSGRGNTEAFF.

J is TRBJ1-5 and V is TRBV6-4; 9 positions agree with TRBD1. Per germline, CDR1 MRHNA and CDR2 SNTAGT. This CDR3 region has 18 residues. The V segment lost 0 bases and the J segment 6 bases; nucleotides outside the gene matches: 12. The CDR3 sequence is CASSDSTGTGSPVQPQHF. The CDR3 region has the DNA TGTGCCAGCAGTGACTCCACCGGGACAGGGTCCCCGGTTCAGCCCCAGCATTTT.

As to this clone: The sample carries other DNA sequences with the same CDR3. The genes are TRBV11-2 and TRBJ2-7; TRBD1 might be the D (5 bases). Trimming took 5 bases from V and 4 from J, leaving 6 bases between them. There are 11 residues in the CDR3. Germline loops: CDR1 SGHAT, CDR2 FQNNGV. The CDR3 coding sequence is TGTGCCAGCAGCCCAGGGTACGAGCAGTACTTC. Its translation: CASSPGYEQYF. The full variable domain, rest sourced from reference TRBV11-2 and TRBJ2-7, is EAGVAQSPRYKIIEKRQSVAFWCNPISGHATLYWYQQILGQGPKLLIQFQNNGVVDDSQLPKDRFSAERLKGVDSTLKIQPAKLEDSAVYLCASSPGYEQYFGPGTRLTVT.

The chain recombines TRBV30 with TRBJ2-1; 8 nucleotides align to TRBD2. CDR3 length: 12 amino acids. The V segment lost 3 bases and the J segment 9 bases; nucleotides outside the gene matches: 4. The germline gives CDR1 GTSNPN, CDR2 SVGIG (reference sequence). CDR3 in amino acids: CAWSPGGTEQFF. The CDR3 region has the DNA TGTGCCTGGAGCCCGGGAGGGACTGAGCAGTTCTTC. The whole variable domain, remainder taken from reference TRBV30 and TRBJ2-1, is SQTIHQWPATLVQPVGSPLSLECTVEGTSNPNLYWYRQAAGRGLQLLFYSVGIGQISSEVPQNLSASRPQDRQFILSSKKLLLSDSGFYLCAWSPGGTEQFFGPGTRLTVL.

This clone was seen more than once but under ten times. The J gene is TRBJ1-1, the V gene TRBV7-9; possibly TRBD1 for D (5 bases). Trimming took off 1 base at V and 5 bases at J, with 17 bases between the two ends. Germline V CDR1 and CDR2: SEHNR, FQNEAQ (reference sequence). There are 16 residues in the CDR3. Here the CDR3 reads CASSLGTPGGGTEAFF. The CDR3 nucleotides read TGTGCCAGCAGCTTAGGGACCCCCGGGGGAGGGACTGAAGCTTTCTTT.

The gene calls are TRBV5-1 and TRBJ2-1; 11 nucleotides match TRBD2. J lost 1 base, V lost 1 base, and 4 bases had no gene match. The CDR3 runs 17 residues. The germline V gene has CDR1 SGHRS and CDR2 YFSETQ. CDR3 in amino acids: CASSLTSGSPSYNEQFF. Here the CDR3 DNA reads TGCGCCAGCAGCTTGACTAGCGGGAGCCCGTCCTACAATGAGCAGTTCTTC.

The chain couples TRBV19 to TRBJ1-5; 12 nucleotides match TRBD1. The CDR3 is made up of 13 amino acids. The V and J ends lost 9 bases and 5 bases, in that order; junction bases with no gene match: 2. Looked up from germline, CDR1 is LNHDA and CDR2 is SQIVND (reference sequence). CDR3 loop: CASRDRGHQPQHF. CDR3 nucleotides: TGTGCCAGCCGGGACAGGGGGCATCAGCCCCAGCATTTT.

The rearrangement joins TRBV10-3 to TRBJ1-5, with D maybe TRBD1 (5 bases). The CDR3 covers 13 residues. Germline loops: CDR1 ENHRY, CDR2 SYGVKD. Trimming took 7 bases from V and 1 from J, leaving 8 bases between them. The CDR3: CAITAGSNQPQHF. CDR3 coding DNA: TGTGCCATCACTGCAGGGAGCAATCAGCCCCAGCATTTT.

J is TRBJ2-7 and V is TRBV11-2, with D possibly being TRBD1 (5 bases). CDR3 length: 15 residues. Germline V CDR1 and CDR2: SGHAT, FQNNGV. V was pared by 1 base and J by 5 bases, with 15 bases between. CDR3 DNA: TGTGCCAGCAGCTTAGTCACGGCAGGGTACGACGAGCAGTACTTC. It yields the protein CASSLVTAGYDEQYF.

The chain uses TRBV5-1 and TRBJ2-3; D unclear. The germline V and J ends were trimmed by 0 bases and 4 bases, with 6 bases remaining between them. The CDR3 runs to 13 residues. CDR1 and CDR2 (germline): SGHRS, YFSETQ. The CDR3 region is CASSLAVADTQYF. The CDR3 nucleotides are TGCGCCAGCAGCTTGGCGGTGGCAGATACGCAGTATTTT.

The J gene is TRBJ1-2, the V gene TRBV5-4, with 7 nucleotides matching TRBD1. The V and J ends lost 6 bases and 3 bases, in that order; junction bases with no gene match: 17. CDR1 SGHNT and CDR2 YYREEE come from the germline V gene (reference sequence). CDR3 length equals 17 residues. CDR3 nucleotides: TGTGCCAGCAAACCCCGCGGGTCGGCTACAGGGGACTATGGCTACACCTTC. It encodes CASKPRGSATGDYGYTF.